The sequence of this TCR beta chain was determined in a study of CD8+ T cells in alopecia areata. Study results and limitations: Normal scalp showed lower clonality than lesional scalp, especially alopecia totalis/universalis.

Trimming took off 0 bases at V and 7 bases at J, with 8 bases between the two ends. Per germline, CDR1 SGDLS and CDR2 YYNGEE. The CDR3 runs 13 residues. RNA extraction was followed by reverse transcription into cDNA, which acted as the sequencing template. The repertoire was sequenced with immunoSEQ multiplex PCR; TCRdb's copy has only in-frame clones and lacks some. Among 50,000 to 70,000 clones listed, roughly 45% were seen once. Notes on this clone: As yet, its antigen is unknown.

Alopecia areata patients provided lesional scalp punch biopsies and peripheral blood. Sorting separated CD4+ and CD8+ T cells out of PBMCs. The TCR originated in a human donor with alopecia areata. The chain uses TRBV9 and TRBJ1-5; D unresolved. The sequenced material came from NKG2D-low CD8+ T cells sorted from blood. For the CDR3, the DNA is TGTGCCAGCAGCGTAGCTGTAGGGCAGCCCCAGCATTTT. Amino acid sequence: CASSVAVGQPQHF. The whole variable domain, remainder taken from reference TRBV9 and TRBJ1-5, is DSGVTQTPKHLITATGQRVTLRCSPRSGDLSVYWYQQSLDQGLQFLIQYYNGEERAKGNILERFSAQQFPDLHSELNLSSLELGDSALYFCASSVAVGQPQHFGDGTRLSIL.